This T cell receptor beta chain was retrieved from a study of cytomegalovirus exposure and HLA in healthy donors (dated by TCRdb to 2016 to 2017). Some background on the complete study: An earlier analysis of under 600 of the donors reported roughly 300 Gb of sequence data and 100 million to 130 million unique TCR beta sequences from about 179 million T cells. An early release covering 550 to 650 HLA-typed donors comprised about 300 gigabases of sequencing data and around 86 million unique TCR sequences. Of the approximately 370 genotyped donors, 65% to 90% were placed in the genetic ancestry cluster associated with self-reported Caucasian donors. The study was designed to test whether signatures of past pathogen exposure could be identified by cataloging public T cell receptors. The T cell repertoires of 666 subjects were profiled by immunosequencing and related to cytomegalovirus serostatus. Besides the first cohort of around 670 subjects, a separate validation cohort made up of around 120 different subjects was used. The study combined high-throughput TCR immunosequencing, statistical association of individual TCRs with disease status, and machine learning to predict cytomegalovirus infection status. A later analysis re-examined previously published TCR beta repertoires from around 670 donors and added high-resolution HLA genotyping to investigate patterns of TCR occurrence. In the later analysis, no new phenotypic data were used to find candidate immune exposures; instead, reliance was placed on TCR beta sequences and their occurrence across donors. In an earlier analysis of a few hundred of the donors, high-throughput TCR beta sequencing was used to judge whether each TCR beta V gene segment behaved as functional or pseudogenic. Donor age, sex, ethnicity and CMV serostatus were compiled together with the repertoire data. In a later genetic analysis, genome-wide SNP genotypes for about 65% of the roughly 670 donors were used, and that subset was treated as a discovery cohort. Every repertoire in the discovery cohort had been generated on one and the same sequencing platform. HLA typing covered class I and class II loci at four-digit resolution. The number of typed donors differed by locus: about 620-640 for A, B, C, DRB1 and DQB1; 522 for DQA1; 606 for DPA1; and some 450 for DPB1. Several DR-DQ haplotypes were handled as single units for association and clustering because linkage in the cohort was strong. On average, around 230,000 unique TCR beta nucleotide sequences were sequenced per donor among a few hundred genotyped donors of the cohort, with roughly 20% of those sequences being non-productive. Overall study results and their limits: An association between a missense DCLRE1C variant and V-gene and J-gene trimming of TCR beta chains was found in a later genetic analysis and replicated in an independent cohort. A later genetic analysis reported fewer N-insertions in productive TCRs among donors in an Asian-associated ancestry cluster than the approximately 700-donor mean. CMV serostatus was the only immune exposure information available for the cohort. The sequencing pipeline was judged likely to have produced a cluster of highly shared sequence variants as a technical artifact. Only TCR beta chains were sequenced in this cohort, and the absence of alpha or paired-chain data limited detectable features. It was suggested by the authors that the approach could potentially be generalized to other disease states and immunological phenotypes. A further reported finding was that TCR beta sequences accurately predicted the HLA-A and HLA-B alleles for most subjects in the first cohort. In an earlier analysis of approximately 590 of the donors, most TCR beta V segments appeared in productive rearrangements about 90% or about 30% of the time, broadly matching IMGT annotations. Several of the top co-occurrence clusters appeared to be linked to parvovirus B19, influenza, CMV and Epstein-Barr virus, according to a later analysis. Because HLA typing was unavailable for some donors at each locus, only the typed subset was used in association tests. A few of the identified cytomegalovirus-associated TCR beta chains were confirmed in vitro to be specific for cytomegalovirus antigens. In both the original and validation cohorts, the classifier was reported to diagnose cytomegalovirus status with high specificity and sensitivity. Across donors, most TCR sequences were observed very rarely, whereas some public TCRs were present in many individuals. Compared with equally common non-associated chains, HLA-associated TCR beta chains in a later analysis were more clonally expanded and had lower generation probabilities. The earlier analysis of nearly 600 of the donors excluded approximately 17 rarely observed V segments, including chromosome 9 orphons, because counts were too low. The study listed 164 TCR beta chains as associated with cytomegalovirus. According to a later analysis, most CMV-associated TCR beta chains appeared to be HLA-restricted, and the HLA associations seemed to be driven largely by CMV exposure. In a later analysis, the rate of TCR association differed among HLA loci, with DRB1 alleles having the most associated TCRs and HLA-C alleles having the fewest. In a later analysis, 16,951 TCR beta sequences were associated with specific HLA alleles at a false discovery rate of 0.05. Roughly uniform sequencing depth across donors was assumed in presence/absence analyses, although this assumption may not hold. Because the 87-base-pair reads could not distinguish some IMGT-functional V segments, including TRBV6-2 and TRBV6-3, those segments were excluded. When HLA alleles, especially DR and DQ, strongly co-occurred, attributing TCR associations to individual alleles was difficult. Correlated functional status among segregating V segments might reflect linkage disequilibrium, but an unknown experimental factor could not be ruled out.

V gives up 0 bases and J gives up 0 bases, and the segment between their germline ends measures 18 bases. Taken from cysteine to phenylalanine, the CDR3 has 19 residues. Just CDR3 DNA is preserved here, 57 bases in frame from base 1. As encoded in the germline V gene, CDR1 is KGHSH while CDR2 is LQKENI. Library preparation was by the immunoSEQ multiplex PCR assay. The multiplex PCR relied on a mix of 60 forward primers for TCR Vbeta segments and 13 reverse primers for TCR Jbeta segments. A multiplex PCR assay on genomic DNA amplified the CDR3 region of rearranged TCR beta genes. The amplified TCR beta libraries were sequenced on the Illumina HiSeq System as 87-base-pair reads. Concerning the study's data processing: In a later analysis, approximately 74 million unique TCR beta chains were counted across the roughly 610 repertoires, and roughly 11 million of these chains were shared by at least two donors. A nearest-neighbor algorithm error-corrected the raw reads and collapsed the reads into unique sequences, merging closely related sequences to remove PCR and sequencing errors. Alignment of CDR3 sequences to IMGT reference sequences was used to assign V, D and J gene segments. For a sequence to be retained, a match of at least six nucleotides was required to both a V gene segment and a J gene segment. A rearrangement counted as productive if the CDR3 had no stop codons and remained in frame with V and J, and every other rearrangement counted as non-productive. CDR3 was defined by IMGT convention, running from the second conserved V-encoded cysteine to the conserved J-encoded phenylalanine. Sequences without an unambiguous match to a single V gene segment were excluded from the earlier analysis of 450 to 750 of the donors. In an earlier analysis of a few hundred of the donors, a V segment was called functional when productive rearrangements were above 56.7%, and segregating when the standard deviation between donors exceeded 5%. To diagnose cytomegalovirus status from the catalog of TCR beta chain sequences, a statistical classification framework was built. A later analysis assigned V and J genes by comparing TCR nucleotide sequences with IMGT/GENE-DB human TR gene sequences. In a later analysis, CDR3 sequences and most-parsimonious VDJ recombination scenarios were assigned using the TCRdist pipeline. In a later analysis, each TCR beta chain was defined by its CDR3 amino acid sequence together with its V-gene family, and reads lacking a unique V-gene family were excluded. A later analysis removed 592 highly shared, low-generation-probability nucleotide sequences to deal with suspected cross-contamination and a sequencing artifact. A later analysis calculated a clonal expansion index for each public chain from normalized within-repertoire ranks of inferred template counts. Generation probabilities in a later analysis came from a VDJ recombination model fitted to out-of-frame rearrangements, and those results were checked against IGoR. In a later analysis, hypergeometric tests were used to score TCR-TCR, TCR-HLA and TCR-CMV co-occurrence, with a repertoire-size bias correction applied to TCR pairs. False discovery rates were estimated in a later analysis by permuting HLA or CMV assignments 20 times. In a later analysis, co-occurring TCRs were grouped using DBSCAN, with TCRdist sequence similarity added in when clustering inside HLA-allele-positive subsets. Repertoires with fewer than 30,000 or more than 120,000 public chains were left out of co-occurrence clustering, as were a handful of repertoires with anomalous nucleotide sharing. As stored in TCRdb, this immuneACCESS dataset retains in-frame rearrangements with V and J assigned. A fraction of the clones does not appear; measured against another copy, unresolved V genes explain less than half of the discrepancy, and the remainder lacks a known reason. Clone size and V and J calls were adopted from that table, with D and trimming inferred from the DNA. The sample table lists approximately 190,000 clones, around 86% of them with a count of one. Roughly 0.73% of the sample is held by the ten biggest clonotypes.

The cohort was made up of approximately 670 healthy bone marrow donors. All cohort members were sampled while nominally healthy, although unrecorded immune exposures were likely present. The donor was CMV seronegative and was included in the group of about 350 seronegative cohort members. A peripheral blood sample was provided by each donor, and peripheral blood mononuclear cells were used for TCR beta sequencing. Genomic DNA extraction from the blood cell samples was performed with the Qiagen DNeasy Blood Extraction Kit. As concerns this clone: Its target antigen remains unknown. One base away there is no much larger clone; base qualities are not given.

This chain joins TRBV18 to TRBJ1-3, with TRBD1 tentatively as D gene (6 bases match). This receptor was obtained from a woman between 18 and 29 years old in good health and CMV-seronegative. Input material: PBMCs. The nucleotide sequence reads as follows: TGTGCCAGCTCACCACCGGGAGTTACAGGGCGCCTCTCTGGAAACACCATATATTTT. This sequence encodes CASSPPGVTGRLSGNTIYF.